Listed here are 32 T cell receptor beta chains from one sample, sequenced in a study of blood T cell repertoires in COVID-19. Produced via immunoSEQ multiplex PCR; TCRdb's table is partial and in-frame only. The table shows 250,000 to 300,000 clones, with about 91% occurring only once. The material sequenced was PBMCs or T cells enriched from blood (not recorded which). The receptors come from a human donor in a cohort exposed to, infected with or recovered from COVID-19 (not recorded which). The donor label of this sample is uncertain.

This clone was counted a few times. The V call is TRBV10-3, the J call TRBJ1-2, with 7 bases matching TRBD1. CDR1 and CDR2 (germline): ENHRY, SYGVKD. V trimming: 4 bases; J trimming: 5 bases; junction bases outside the gene matches: 7. This CDR3 spans 14 amino acids. CDR3 DNA sequence: TGTGCCATCAGTGGACAGGGTTGGAATTATGGCTACACCTTC. Protein sequence: CAISGQGWNYGYTF.

The rearrangement links TRBV6-5 to TRBJ1-5; D call uncertain. Germline V lookup: CDR1 MNHEY, CDR2 SVGAGI. This CDR3 contains 14 residues. Trimming left V 6 bases short and J 3 bases short, with 12 bases between. The DNA of the CDR3 is TGTGCCAGCAGCCGACACCCTTTCAATCAGCCCCAGCATTTT. Translating it yields CASSRHPFNQPQHF.

The genes are TRBV3-1 (or the pseudogene TRBV3-2) and TRBJ1-2, with a weak D call TRBD1 (6 bases). This CDR3 is built from 14 residues. Germline V CDR1 and CDR2: LGHDT, YNNKEL (reference sequence). V gave up 4 bases and J gave up 7 bases, with 16 bases separating them. This CDR3 is CASSPDDRRGGYTF. CDR3 coding DNA: TGTGCCAGCAGCCCTGACGACAGGAGAGGTGGCTACACCTTC.

This clone was counted a few times. The chain links TRBV7-2 to TRBJ1-6, with 7 bases identical to TRBD1. V lost 3 bases to trimming and J lost 14 bases; unmatched junction nucleotides: 10. The length of the CDR3 is 14 residues. Germline V gene lookup returns CDR1 SGHTA and CDR2 FQGNSA. The CDR3 region is CASSLDRSRRALHF. The CDR3 nucleotides are TGTGCCAGCAGCTTGGACAGGAGCCGGAGGGCCCTCCACTTT.

This chain's CDR3 is CASSRAVWGGGPYEQYF. The CDR3 DNA follows: TGTGCCAGCTCAAGAGCGGTCTGGGGTGGAGGTCCCTACGAGCAGTACTTC. The rearrangement uses TRBV18 and TRBJ2-7, with D perhaps TRBD2 (5 bases). Germline loops: CDR1 KGHSH, CDR2 LQKENI. This CDR3 has 17 amino acids. The V end lost 5 bases, the J end lost 2 bases, and 22 bases lay between the germline ends.

The rearrangement uses TRBV13 and TRBJ1-1, with 8 bases lining up with TRBD1. V dropped 2 bases and J dropped 2; count of bases not matched to a gene: 7. Germline loops: CDR1 PRHDT, CDR2 FYEKMQ (reference sequence). The CDR3 consists of 16 residues. The CDR3, as DNA: TGTGCCAGCAGCTTAAACAGGGGGGCCCTCAACACTGAAGCTTTCTTT. Encoded protein: CASSLNRGALNTEAFF.

This chain links TRBV19 with TRBJ1-5; D unclear. This CDR3 spans 16 amino acids. V was trimmed by 0 bases and J by 3 bases, leaving 12 bases between them. Germline V gives CDR1 LNHDA, CDR2 SQIVND (reference sequence). The CDR3 region has the DNA TGTGCCAGTAGTATAGAAGTCTCGGGGTACAATCAGCCCCAGCATTTT. Its translation: CASSIEVSGYNQPQHF.

The genes are TRBV5-1 and TRBJ2-7; 7 bases agree with TRBD2. Germline V gene data show CDR1 as SGHRS and CDR2 as YFSETQ. This CDR3 comprises 14 residues. The V segment lost 4 bases and the J segment 2 bases; nucleotides outside the gene matches: 6. This CDR3 is CASSQRGGPYEQYF. The CDR3 DNA reads TGCGCCAGCAGCCAACGGGGAGGGCCCTACGAGCAGTACTTC.

This rearrangement joins TRBV2 to TRBJ2-3; 14 bases line up with TRBD2. Germline V gene lookup returns CDR1 SNHLY and CDR2 FYNNEI. The CDR3 contains 16 residues. After removal of 5 bases from V and 6 bases from J, the junction contained 7 bases not matched to a gene. The CDR3 is CASSSGTSGGHDTQYF. The CDR3 DNA reads as TGTGCCAGCAGTTCCGGGACTAGCGGGGGTCACGATACGCAGTATTTT.

The chain combines TRBV7-9 with TRBJ2-3; D uncertain. Germline values: CDR1 SEHNR, CDR2 FQNEAQ (reference sequence). The CDR3 is 12 residues long. V was pared by 2 bases and J by 5 bases, with 5 bases between. CDR3: CASSLTRDTQYF. CDR3 bases: TGTGCCAGCAGCTTAACGCGAGATACGCAGTATTTT. Using reference TRBV7-9 and TRBJ2-3 for the parts outside the CDR3, the full variable domain is DTGVSQNPRHKITKRGQNVTFRCDPISEHNRLYWYRQTLGQGPEFLTYFQNEAQLEKSRLLSDRFSAERPKGSFSTLEIQRTEQGDSAMYLCASSLTRDTQYFGPGTRLTVL.

The rearrangement links TRBV7-2 to TRBJ2-5, with D unclear. CDR3 length: 12 residues. Deletions cut 4 bases from V and 5 bases from J, with 8 bases between. Germline CDR1 SGHTA, CDR2 FQGNSA. The CDR3 region is CASSSTKETQYF. For the CDR3, the DNA is TGTGCCAGCAGCTCGACAAAGGAGACCCAGTACTTC.

The V call is TRBV27, the J call TRBJ2-2, with D possibly being TRBD1 (5 bases). Germline V lookup: CDR1 MNHEY, CDR2 SMNVEV (reference sequence). The V end lost 5 bases, the J end lost 7 bases, and 8 bases lay between the germline ends. CDR3 length equals 12 residues. The CDR3 region is CASSRGGGELFF. The CDR3 DNA reads as TGTGCCAGCAGTAGGGGCGGCGGGGAGCTGTTTTTT.

The chain has TRBV27 and TRBJ2-3, with a weak D call TRBD1 (6 bases). V was pared by 3 bases and J by 0 bases, with 7 bases between. Germline V gene lookup returns CDR1 MNHEY and CDR2 SMNVEV (reference sequence). This CDR3 is built from 14 residues. CDR3 protein: CASSFTGSTDTQYF. CDR3 coding DNA: TGTGCCAGCAGTTTTACAGGGAGCACAGATACGCAGTATTTT.

This chain links TRBV5-4 with TRBJ1-5, with TRBD1 matching 7 bases. The CDR3 consists of 15 residues. The V gene end was trimmed by 0 bases and the J gene end by 5 bases; junction bases not matched to a gene: 5. Per the germline V gene, CDR1 is SGHNT and CDR2 is YYREEE (reference sequence). CDR3 DNA: TGTGCCAGCAGCTTGGGAGGGGGCGTCGATCAGCCCCAGCATTTT. It codes for CASSLGGGVDQPQHF. Full variable domain (rest looked up from reference TRBV5-4 and TRBJ1-5): ETGVTQSPTHLIKTRGQQVTLRCSSQSGHNTVSWYQQALGQGPQFIFQYYREEENGRGNFPPRFSGLQFPNYSSELNVNALELDDSALYLCASSLGGGVDQPQHFGDGTRLSIL.

The chain is built from TRBV7-9 and TRBJ2-3; D is possibly TRBD1 (7 bases). The CDR3 runs 16 residues. Trimming removed 4 bases from V and 4 bases from J, with 18 bases in between. CDR1 and CDR2 from the germline V gene are SEHNR and FQNEAQ (reference sequence). CDR3 residues: CASSSATGEVSDTQYF. As DNA, the CDR3 is TGTGCCAGCAGCTCCGCCACAGGGGAGGTTTCAGATACGCAGTATTTT.

CDR3 protein: CAWTLDRVRAEAFF. CDR3 bases: TGTGCCTGGACCCTTGACAGGGTTCGAGCTGAAGCTTTCTTT. The chain joins TRBV30 to TRBJ1-1, with TRBD1 identical over 7 bases. This CDR3 comprises 14 residues. Germline values: CDR1 GTSNPN, CDR2 SVGIG (reference sequence). With 4 bases clipped from V and 6 bases from J, the junction kept 11 bases outside the gene matches.

For the CDR3, the DNA is TGCGCCAGCAGCCGACTCCCGGGACCGGGCGCGGGGTCTGGAAACACCATATATTTT. Its translation is CASSRLPGPGAGSGNTIYF. The V call is TRBV4-1, the J call TRBJ1-3; possible D gene TRBD1, 5 bases. With 4 bases removed from V and 1 base from J, the gap between germline ends came to 23 bases. The CDR3 has 19 residues. Germline CDR1 is MGHRA and CDR2 is YSYEKL.

This chain joins TRBV7-8 and TRBJ2-5; 12 bases match TRBD2. V dropped 8 bases and J dropped 1; count of bases not matched to a gene: 5. This CDR3 is built from 15 residues. Germline V gene sequence: CDR1 SGHVS, CDR2 FQNEAQ. The CDR3 is CASYTSGGPQETQYF. DNA for the CDR3: TGTGCCAGCTATACTAGCGGGGGGCCCCAAGAGACCCAGTACTTC.

J is TRBJ2-2 and V is TRBV7-9, with D perhaps matching TRBD1 (6 bases). Germline V gene sequence: CDR1 SEHNR, CDR2 FQNEAQ (reference sequence). This CDR3 region has 15 residues. Trimming stripped 6 bases from V and 3 bases from J, with 14 bases between. The CDR3 spells CASRPRDNYTGELFF. DNA for the CDR3: TGTGCCAGCAGACCCCGGGACAACTACACCGGGGAGCTGTTTTTT.

V gene TRBV11-2 combines with J gene TRBJ1-6; the D is unclear. With 5 bases removed from V and 5 bases from J, the gap between germline ends came to 16 bases. CDR3 size: 16 residues. Germline CDR1 and CDR2: SGHAT and FQNNGV. The DNA of the CDR3 is TGTGCCAGCAGCGGCCTCTCCGGGAAAAATAATTCACCCCTCCACTTT. Its translation: CASSGLSGKNNSPLHF.

This chain links TRBV7-9 with TRBJ2-1; 14 nucleotides match TRBD2. The CDR3 runs 19 residues. The V segment lost 4 bases and the J segment 1 base; nucleotides outside the gene matches: 9. Germline CDR1 and CDR2: SEHNR and FQNEAQ (reference sequence). The CDR3 nucleotides are TGTGCCAGCAGCTCCATCGGACTAGCGGGGGGCCAGTCCTACAATGAGCAGTTCTTC. Its translation: CASSSIGLAGGQSYNEQFF.

The chain carries TRBV9 and TRBJ2-2; D possibly corresponds to TRBD1 (6 bases). V was pared by 3 bases and J by 5 bases, with 17 bases between. There are 16 residues in the CDR3. CDR1 is SGDLS, CDR2 YYNGEE, per germline. The CDR3 region is CASSAPPGHRTGELFF. The DNA for the CDR3 is TGTGCCAGCAGCGCGCCCCCGGGACATCGTACCGGGGAGCTGTTTTTT. Together with reference TRBV9 and TRBJ2-2, the CDR3 gives the full variable domain: DSGVTQTPKHLITATGQRVTLRCSPRSGDLSVYWYQQSLDQGLQFLIQYYNGEERAKGNILERFSAQQFPDLHSELNLSSLELGDSALYFCASSAPPGHRTGELFFGEGSRLTVL.

This clone was seen a few times. The chain recombines TRBV6-2 or TRBV6-3 with TRBJ2-1, with TRBD1 identical over 8 bases. The CDR3 is made up of 19 amino acids. The germline gives CDR1 MNHEY, CDR2 SVGEGT. Germline trimming cut 0 bases from V and 1 base from J; bases unmatched to any gene: 11. CDR3 sequence (DNA): TGTGCCAGCAGTTACTCCTCCGGGACAGGTAGATCATCCTACAATGAGCAGTTCTTC. Protein product: CASSYSSGTGRSSYNEQFF.

The table lists this clone with a few counts. V is TRBV6-1 and J is TRBJ1-4, with 7 bases matching TRBD1. The CDR3 is 15 amino acids. CDR1 MNHNS and CDR2 SASEGT come from the germline V gene. The J segment lost 3 bases and the V segment lost 3 bases, leaving 4 bases of the junction unmatched. The CDR3 loop is CASSDQQGPNEKLFF. The CDR3 region has the DNA TGTGCCAGCAGTGATCAACAGGGGCCTAATGAAAAACTGTTTTTT.

This chain joins TRBV7-2 and TRBJ1-5; D gene ambiguous. This CDR3 is built from 13 residues. V lost 0 bases to trimming and J lost 4 bases, with 4 bases between them. Germline V CDR1 and CDR2: SGHTA, FQGNSA. Here the CDR3 reads CASSLASNQPQHF. Here the CDR3 DNA reads TGTGCCAGCAGCTTAGCTTCTAATCAGCCCCAGCATTTT. Looking up the rest from reference TRBV7-2 and TRBJ1-5 gives the full variable domain: GAGVSQSPSNKVTEKGKDVELRCDPISGHTALYWYRQSLGQGLEFLIYFQGNSAPDKSGLPSDRFSAERTGGSVSTLTIQRTQQEDSAVYLCASSLASNQPQHFGDGTRLSIL.

V usage is TRBV12-3 or TRBV12-4 and J usage is TRBJ1-6; D unclear. V dropped 5 bases and J dropped 12 bases, with 14 bases sitting between them. This CDR3 is built from 13 residues. The CDR3 DNA is TGTGCCAGCAGTCCGTCCATCGGAGGACCCCTCCACTTT. Encoded protein: CASSPSIGGPLHF.

The chain uses TRBV19 and TRBJ1-2, with 8 bases matching TRBD1. This CDR3 region has 12 residues. CDR1 and CDR2 from the germline V gene are LNHDA and SQIVND (reference sequence). V lost 3 bases and J lost 8; bases outside the gene matches: 2. CDR3 region: CASSMGQVGYTF. Here the CDR3 DNA reads TGTGCCAGTAGTATGGGACAGGTGGGCTACACCTTC.

The chain is built from TRBV11-2 and TRBJ2-5; a possible D gene is TRBD1 (5 bases). Trimming took 0 bases from V and 1 from J, leaving 9 bases between them. This CDR3 has 15 amino acids. Germline lookup yields CDR1 SGHAT and CDR2 FQNNGV. The CDR3 region has the DNA TGTGCCAGCAGCTTAGAGGGCAGGGTCCAAGAGACCCAGTACTTC. This sequence encodes CASSLEGRVQETQYF.

In nucleotides, the CDR3 is TGTGCCAGCTCACCCCAGCAGGCCCCCTACGAGCAGTACTTC. Protein: CASSPQQAPYEQYF. V and J are TRBV18 and TRBJ2-7; D is ambiguous. This CDR3 is 14 amino acids long. Germline V gene sequence: CDR1 KGHSH, CDR2 LQKENI. V was pared by 3 bases and J by 2 bases, with 11 bases between.

This clone turned up a few times. CDR3 nucleotides: TGTGCCAGCAGCTTCGGCCCTATTGAGGGCAATCAGCCCCAGCATTTT. Translating it yields CASSFGPIEGNQPQHF. The V and J genes are TRBV7-2 and TRBJ1-5, with unresolved D. This CDR3 region has 16 residues. V dropped 3 bases and J dropped 2 bases, with 14 bases sitting between them. Germline-derived CDR1 and CDR2 are SGHTA and FQGNSA.

This rearrangement joins TRBV5-5 to TRBJ1-5, with D perhaps matching TRBD1 (5 bases). Germline loops: CDR1 SGHKS, CDR2 YYEKEE (reference sequence). V lost 1 base, J lost 4 bases, and 15 bases lay in between. The CDR3 length is 16 residues. CDR3 nucleotides: TGTGCCAGCAGCTTGTCGTTGGGGACTGATAATCAGCCCCAGCATTTT. This encodes CASSLSLGTDNQPQHF.

In its sample, this clone was seen once. This chain uses TRBV4-2 with TRBJ2-2; TRBD1 aligns across 9 bases. The germline gives CDR1 LGHNA, CDR2 YNFKEQ. J gave up 5 bases and V 5 bases, and 6 bases lay outside the gene matches. The CDR3 sequence is 15 residues long. DNA for the CDR3: TGTGCCAGCAGCGAAGGGACAGGGAGGACCGGGGAGCTGTTTTTT. Residues: CASSEGTGRTGELFF.